This is a list of T cell receptor beta chains from one sample in a study of molecular identifiers for immune sequencing clone quantification. TCRdb recomputed calls from the PCR reads with MiXCR, one row per CDR3 protein. The sample has approximately 60,000 distinct CDR3 sequences, around 19% seen once. Sequencing used naive CD8+ T cells from blood, with Jurkat cell RNA spiked in. Source of these receptors: a human donor in good health. Some libraries in this study had Jurkat cell RNA spiked in. CDR3s include the opening cysteine and the closing phenylalanine or tryptophan. A D gene is named only where the DNA matches it firmly. Expanded clones get a size class; other rows say once, few or many, or leave the size out.

J	D	size	V	CDR3	DNA
TRBJ2-5	-	many	TRBV6-6	CASRHRHKETQYF	TGTGCCAGCAGGCACCGGCACAAAGAGACCCAGTACTTC
TRBJ2-7	TRBD2	many	TRBV4-1	CASSRTSGSTDEQYF	TGCGCCAGCAGCCGGACTAGCGGGAGTACGGACGAGCAGTACTTC
TRBJ2-7	-	once	TRBV2	CASSGVGSYEQYF	TGTGCCAGCAGTGGGGTAGGCTCCTACGAGCAGTACTTC
TRBJ1-2	-	many	TRBV19	CASSTNPGEFNYGYTF	TGTGCCAGTAGTACAAACCCCGGGGAATTTAACTATGGCTACACCTTC
TRBJ2-2	-	few	TRBV12-3/TRBV12-4	CASSLGRWAGELFF	TGTGCCAGCAGTCTCGGACGGTGGGCCGGGGAGCTGTTTTTT
TRBJ2-1	-	many	TRBV29-1	CSVGGGTNNEQFF	TGCAGCGTTGGAGGCGGGACCAACAATGAGCAGTTCTTC
TRBJ2-7	-	many	TRBV20-1	CSASTWDGYEQYF	TGCAGTGCTAGTACCTGGGACGGGTACGAGCAGTACTTC
TRBJ1-2	-	few	TRBV29-1	CSVPENGGYTF	TGCAGCGTTCCGGAGAACGGTGGCTACACCTTC
TRBJ2-5	-	-	TRBV13	CASSSLGETQYF	TGTGCCAGCAGCTCCCTTGGTGAGACCCAGTACTTC
TRBJ2-7	-	-	TRBV2	CAATGVKGVSYEQYF	TGTGCCGCAACGGGGGTCAAGGGGGTCTCCTACGAGCAGTACTTC
TRBJ1-1	-	many	TRBV9	CASSVATQGKAFF	TGTGCCAGCAGCGTAGCTACGCAGGGGAAAGCTTTCTTT
TRBJ1-5	-	many	TRBV27	CASSFRGNQPQHF	TGTGCCAGCAGTTTTAGGGGTAATCAGCCCCAGCATTTT
TRBJ2-7	-	few	TRBV11-2	CASSLGYAGWSSYEQYF	TGTGCCAGCAGCTTAGGTTACGCCGGTTGGAGCTCCTACGAGCAGTACTTC
TRBJ2-1	TRBD2	once	TRBV28	CASSVLAGVGSYNEQFF	TGTGCCAGCAGTGTCCTTGCGGGAGTAGGGTCCTACAATGAGCAGTTCTTC
TRBJ2-1	-	many	TRBV15	CATSRDFPGQTSRDEQFF	TGTGCCACCAGCAGAGATTTTCCGGGACAGACTAGCCGGGATGAGCAGTTCTTC
TRBJ2-2	-	many	TRBV15	CATSRGETGELFF	TGTGCCACCAGCAGAGGGGAGACCGGGGAGCTGTTTTTT
TRBJ2-3	TRBD2	few	TRBV3-1	CASSPTSASTDTQYF	TGTGCCAGCAGCCCGACTAGCGCCAGCACAGATACGCAGTATTTT
TRBJ1-3	-	many	TRBV7-2	CASSLVTSSGNTIYF	TGTGCCAGCAGCTTAGTTACGAGCTCTGGAAACACCATATATTTT
TRBJ1-1	-	many	TRBV10-1	CASSESIRDTEAFF	TGCGCCAGCAGTGAGTCGATCAGGGACACTGAAGCTTTCTTT
TRBJ2-7	TRBD2	-	TRBV24-1	CTTSDLTKLAASYEQYF	TGTACCACCAGTGATTTAACAAAACTAGCGGCCTCCTACGAGCAGTACTTC
TRBJ2-7	-	many	TRBV4-1	CASSLEGYDAQYF	TGCGCCAGCAGCCTCGAAGGTTACGATGCGCAGTACTTC
TRBJ2-3	-	many	TRBV28	CASSLTPDTQYF	TGTGCCAGCAGTTTAACGCCAGATACGCAGTATTTT
TRBJ2-7	TRBD1	many	TRBV27	CASSLPFGKGQPYEQYF	TGTGCCAGCAGTTTACCCTTCGGGAAGGGACAGCCCTACGAGCAGTACTTC